What follows are 30 T cell receptor beta chains derived from one specimen sequenced in a study of beta chain features in type 1 diabetes. Study observations and caveats: Moderate but significant shortening of TCRB CDR3s was recorded in all four CD4+ subsets from Type 1 diabetes patients.

Antigen specificity for these receptors is unknown. The whole isolated RNA underwent reverse transcription, so sequencing captured expressed TCRB transcripts. Repertoires were generated with immunoSEQ multiplex PCR, while TCRdb's copy carries only in-frame clones and drops some. The table shows a few hundred thousand clones, with 14% occurring only once. What was sequenced was naive CD4+ T cells from blood. The receptors originated from a man in his thirties or forties with type 1 diabetes.

In its sample, this clone was seen once. The V gene is TRBV6-6, the J gene TRBJ2-1; 12 bases align to TRBD2. Germline CDR1 reads MNHNY; CDR2 reads SVGAGI (reference sequence). The length of the CDR3 is 14 residues. J was trimmed by 9 bases and V by 7 bases; bases with no gene match: 7. The CDR3, as DNA: TGTGCCAGCACCCTGACTAGCGGGAGTGTTGAGCAGTTCTTC. Its translation: CASTLTSGSVEQFF.

Only a few counts were recorded for this clone. The chain links TRBV6-5 to TRBJ1-2; D not resolved. The germline V and J ends were trimmed by 6 bases and 1 base, with 9 bases remaining between them. The V gene's germline CDR1 is MNHEY and CDR2 SVGAGI. The CDR3 consists of 13 residues. The CDR3 loop reads CASRSGVNYGYTF. The CDR3 nucleotides are TGTGCCAGCAGGTCCGGGGTTAACTATGGCTACACCTTC.

CDR3 sequence reads: CASSAGQHYTF. In DNA form, the CDR3 reads TGTGCCAGCAGCGCGGGACAGCACTACACCTTC. The rearrangement joins TRBV9 to TRBJ1-2, with 7 bases fitting TRBD1. Per the germline V gene, CDR1 is SGDLS and CDR2 is YYNGEE. There are 11 residues in the CDR3. Trimming took 3 bases from V and 10 from J; bases not matched to a gene: 3.

This clone was seen a handful of times. The chain is built from TRBV7-9 and TRBJ2-1; possible D gene TRBD2, 5 bases. This CDR3 region has 13 residues. The V gene's germline CDR1 is SEHNR and CDR2 FQNEAQ (reference sequence). Deletions cut 5 bases from V and 9 bases from J, with 14 bases between. CDR3 nucleotide sequence: TGTGCCAGCAGCCCGACTCCCGGAGGTGAGCAGTTCTTC. This sequence encodes CASSPTPGGEQFF.

This chain joins TRBV25-1 and TRBJ2-1; TRBD1 aligns across 7 bases. Looked up from germline, CDR1 is MGHDK and CDR2 is SYGVNS. V shed 6 bases and J 4 bases; nucleotides not matched to a gene: 12. The CDR3 is 16 amino acids. CDR3 protein: CASSLSRGGAYNEQFF. As DNA, the CDR3 is TGTGCCAGCAGCCTTTCTCGAGGGGGCGCGTACAATGAGCAGTTCTTC.

The J gene is TRBJ2-3, the V gene TRBV5-1; TRBD2 agrees at 10 bases. The CDR3 totals 15 residues. From germline, CDR1 is SGHRS and CDR2 YFSETQ. The junction had 6 bases not matched to a gene; V was cut back by 5 bases and J by 3 bases. This chain's CDR3 is CASRISGRRTDTQYF. CDR3 in DNA: TGCGCCAGCAGGATTAGCGGGAGGCGGACAGATACGCAGTATTTT. The full variable domain, in which reference TRBV5-1 and TRBJ2-3 provide the parts outside the CDR3, is KAGVTQTPRYLIKTRGQQVTLSCSPISGHRSVSWYQQTPGQGLQFLFEYFSETQRNKGNFPGRFSGRQFSNSRSEMNVSTLELGDSALYLCASRISGRRTDTQYFGPGTRLTVL.

The genes are TRBV6-1 and TRBJ2-2; the D gene is possibly TRBD2 (6 bases). CDR3 size: 14 residues. The V gene's germline CDR1 is MNHNS and CDR2 SASEGT. The germline V and J ends were trimmed by 6 bases and 3 bases, with 11 bases remaining between them. The CDR3 sequence: CASSHGTHTGELFF. The CDR3 DNA is TGTGCCAGCAGCCACGGGACTCACACCGGGGAGCTGTTTTTT.

This clone was detected only a few times. The chain combines TRBV15 with TRBJ1-1; D is perhaps TRBD1 (5 bases). The germline CDR1 and CDR2 sequences are LNHNV and YYDKDF (reference sequence). Trimming took off 0 bases at V and 5 bases at J, with 10 bases between the two ends. This CDR3 has 14 amino acids. The CDR3 region has the DNA TGTGCCACCAGCAGAGATTTGTCAGGGACTGAAGCTTTCTTT. It specifies CATSRDLSGTEAFF.

The CDR3 DNA sequence: TGTGCCAGCAGCTTAGGGGACAGCTTTAACTATGGCTACACCTTC. It specifies CASSLGDSFNYGYTF. The chain couples TRBV7-9 to TRBJ1-2; 7 nucleotides align to TRBD1. V was pared by 1 base and J by 1 base, with 3 bases of the junction left unmatched. The germline CDR1 and CDR2 sequences are SEHNR and FQNEAQ (reference sequence). The CDR3 contains 15 residues. Complete variable domain (other parts from reference TRBV7-9 and TRBJ1-2): DTGVSQNPRHKITKRGQNVTFRCDPISEHNRLYWYRQTLGQGPEFLTYFQNEAQLEKSRLLSDRFSAERPKGSFSTLEIQRTEQGDSAMYLCASSLGDSFNYGYTFGSGTRLTVV.

The chain carries TRBV7-8 and TRBJ2-1; 11 bases agree with TRBD2. Trimming at V came to 2 bases and at J to 4 bases, leaving 10 bases not matched to a gene. CDR1 and CDR2 (germline): SGHVS, FQNEAQ. The CDR3 has 18 amino acids. CDR3: CASSLNPSGGTNYNEQFF. In nucleotides, the CDR3 is TGTGCCAGCAGCTTAAACCCTAGCGGGGGGACTAATTACAATGAGCAGTTCTTC. The whole variable domain, remainder taken from reference TRBV7-8 and TRBJ2-1, is GAGVSQSPRYKVAKRGQDVALRCDPISGHVSLFWYQQALGQGPEFLTYFQNEAQLDKSGLPSDRFFAERPEGSVSTLKIQRTQQEDSAVYLCASSLNPSGGTNYNEQFFGPGTRLTVL.

The rearrangement uses TRBV10-3 and TRBJ1-2; the match to TRBD1 covers 7 bases. The germline V gene encodes CDR1 ENHRY and CDR2 SYGVKD. V shed 3 bases and J 7 bases; nucleotides not matched to a gene: 11. The CDR3 is 15 residues long. The CDR3 DNA reads as TGTGCCATCAGTGAAAAAGACAGGGAATCATCTGGCTACACCTTC. Protein sequence: CAISEKDRESSGYTF.

The J gene is TRBJ1-3, the V gene TRBV9; tentative D call: TRBD1 (5 bases). This CDR3 comprises 15 residues. V shed 3 bases and J shed 2 bases, with 12 bases lying between them. CDR1 and CDR2 (germline): SGDLS, YYNGEE. The CDR3 sequence: CASSADQGPGNTIYF. The CDR3, as DNA: TGTGCCAGCAGCGCCGATCAGGGTCCTGGAAACACCATATATTTT.

The V call is TRBV6-5, the J call TRBJ2-7; 8 bases agree with TRBD2. Germline V gene lookup returns CDR1 MNHEY and CDR2 SVGAGI. The ends lost 5 bases at V and 2 bases at J; junction bases unmatched: 5. The CDR3 has 14 amino acids. The CDR3 region has the DNA TGTGCCAGCAGTCGTGTAGCGGGAACCTACGAGCAGTACTTC. It codes for CASSRVAGTYEQYF.

The chain recombines TRBV5-6 with TRBJ1-2, with D possibly TRBD1 on 5 matching bases. Trimming cost V 0 bases and J 8 bases, with 14 bases left between them. The germline CDR1 and CDR2 sequences are SGHDT and YYEEEE. This CDR3 is 14 amino acids long. DNA for the CDR3: TGTGCCAGCAGCTTGGCCGGCGGGGCAGGAGGCTACACCTTC. Residues: CASSLAGGAGGYTF.

The chain carries TRBV15 and TRBJ2-5, with D possibly being TRBD2 (6 bases). Germline lookup yields CDR1 LNHNV and CDR2 YYDKDF (reference sequence). The CDR3 contains 14 residues. The germline V and J ends were trimmed by 0 bases and 4 bases, with 9 bases remaining between them. The CDR3 DNA reads TGTGCCACCAGCAGAGATTTGGGGGGAGAGACCCAGTACTTC. Translation: CATSRDLGGETQYF.

This clone was seen a few times. As DNA, the CDR3 is TGTGCCTGGAGTGTAAGAGCGGAGCGAGATACGCAGTATTTT. Its protein is CAWSVRAERDTQYF. This rearrangement joins TRBV30 to TRBJ2-3; D may be TRBD2 (5 bases). Germline CDR1 is GTSNPN and CDR2 is SVGIG (reference sequence). Trimming shortened V by 0 bases and J by 5 bases, and 12 bases separated the two germline ends. The CDR3 is 14 residues long.

The chain combines TRBV30 with TRBJ1-6, with D tentatively TRBD1 (5 bases). The CDR3 runs to 15 residues. V was pared by 1 base and J by 4 bases, with 11 bases between. Looked up from germline, CDR1 is GTSNPN and CDR2 is SVGIG (reference sequence). CDR3 sequence reads: CAWSGRGEYNSPLHF. DNA of the CDR3: TGTGCCTGGAGTGGTAGGGGTGAGTATAATTCACCCCTCCACTTT.

CDR3 sequence: CAISESGANQPQHF. In DNA form, the CDR3 reads TGTGCCATCAGTGAGTCGGGGGCTAATCAGCCCCAGCATTTT. This rearrangement joins TRBV10-3 to TRBJ1-5, with a weak D call TRBD1 (6 bases). Germline assignment: CDR1 ENHRY and CDR2 SYGVKD. V lost 0 bases to trimming and J lost 4 bases, with 7 bases between them. CDR3 length: 14 residues.

This clone was detected a few times. This chain links TRBV2 with TRBJ1-5; TRBD1 matches 7 bases. Trimming took 8 bases from V and 3 from J; bases not matched to a gene: 10. The CDR3 loop spans 15 amino acids. Germline CDR1 and CDR2: SNHLY and FYNNEI. The CDR3: CASQGIGGLNQPQHF. Here the CDR3 DNA reads TGTGCCAGCCAAGGTATAGGGGGCCTCAATCAGCCCCAGCATTTT.

V is TRBV19 and J is TRBJ1-2; 9 nucleotides match TRBD1. V lost 4 bases, J lost 3 bases, and 6 bases stayed unmatched. The CDR3 is 15 residues long. From germline, CDR1 is LNHDA and CDR2 SQIVND (reference sequence). The CDR3 spells CASSSRDRVHYGYTF. The CDR3 DNA follows: TGTGCCAGTAGTAGCCGGGACAGGGTTCACTATGGCTACACCTTC.

The J gene is TRBJ1-4, the V gene TRBV14, with 7 bases matching TRBD1. Germline V CDR1 and CDR2: SGHDN, FVKESK. The junction had 20 bases not matched to a gene; V was cut back by 4 bases and J by 12 bases. CDR3 size: 17 residues. As DNA, the CDR3 is TGTGCCAGCAGCCCTAACTCTGGGACAGCCTTAATGAAGGAACTGTTTTTT. Translated, it gives CASSPNSGTALMKELFF.

The V call is TRBV6-1, the J call TRBJ1-6; D may be TRBD1 (5 bases). V lost 1 base, J lost 7 bases, and 11 bases lay in between. This CDR3 has 15 amino acids. Germline V gene data show CDR1 as MNHNS and CDR2 as SASEGT. The CDR3: CASSEEKGLNSPLHF. The CDR3 region has the DNA TGTGCCAGCAGTGAAGAGAAGGGGCTAAATTCACCCCTCCACTTT.

The CDR3 nucleotides read TGTGCTAGTGGTTTGGTGCGGACAGGGGGTAGGTCACCCCTCCACTTT. Translation gives CASGLVRTGGRSPLHF. The genes are TRBV12-5 and TRBJ1-6; 10 positions match TRBD1. The CDR3 loop spans 16 amino acids. Germline V gene data show CDR1 as LGHNT and CDR2 as FRNRAP. Germline trimming cut 0 bases from V and 10 bases from J; bases unmatched to any gene: 6. The whole variable domain, remainder taken from reference TRBV12-5 and TRBJ1-6, is DARVTQTPRHKVTEMGQEVTMRCQPILGHNTVFWYRQTMMQGLELLAYFRNRAPLDDSGMPKDRFSAEMPDATLATLKIQPSEPRDSAVYFCASGLVRTGGRSPLHFGNGTRLTVT.

This clone showed up just a few times. The chain is built from TRBV5-1 and TRBJ2-3; D not resolved. Trimming shortened V by 4 bases and J by 0 bases, and 6 bases separated the two germline ends. Germline V gene lookup returns CDR1 SGHRS and CDR2 YFSETQ. The CDR3 has 13 residues. CDR3 DNA: TGCGCCAGCAGCCGTATCAGCACAGATACGCAGTATTTT. Its protein product is CASSRISTDTQYF.

The rearrangement links TRBV10-2 to TRBJ2-3, with D perhaps TRBD1 (6 bases). V gave up 6 bases and J gave up 0 bases, with 13 bases separating them. Per the germline V gene, CDR1 is WSHSY and CDR2 is SAAADI. CDR3 size: 15 residues. CDR3 amino acids: CASSPIGGSTDTQYF. The CDR3 coding sequence is TGCGCCAGCAGCCCCATAGGGGGAAGCACAGATACGCAGTATTTT.

This chain connects TRBV9 to TRBJ1-1; weak D call: TRBD1 (6 bases). The V gene's germline CDR1 is SGDLS and CDR2 YYNGEE. The length of the CDR3 is 15 residues. Trimming shortened V by 3 bases and J by 10 bases, and 22 bases separated the two germline ends. Here the CDR3 reads CASSAQPGVLSRAFF. DNA of the CDR3: TGTGCCAGCAGCGCACAGCCAGGGGTTCTATCTCGAGCTTTCTTT.

This clone has only a few counts. J is TRBJ1-4 and V is TRBV18, with 7 nucleotides matching TRBD1. This CDR3 comprises 15 residues. Germline-derived CDR1 and CDR2 are KGHSH and LQKENI. The V gene end was trimmed by 3 bases and the J gene end by 1 base; junction bases not matched to a gene: 2. The CDR3 here is CASSPTGVTNEKLFF. The CDR3 nucleotides are TGTGCCAGCTCACCTACAGGGGTAACTAATGAAAAACTGTTTTTT.

This clone turned up a few times. J is TRBJ2-1 and V is TRBV6-5; TRBD1 aligns across 8 bases. V lost 2 bases to trimming and J lost 7 bases; unmatched junction nucleotides: 1. CDR3 length: 13 amino acids. Germline CDR1 reads MNHEY; CDR2 reads SVGAGI. The chain's CDR3 is CASSYDRGNEQFF. CDR3 nucleotide sequence: TGTGCCAGCAGTTACGACAGGGGAAATGAGCAGTTCTTC.

This clone was observed a few times. The V gene is TRBV10-3, the J gene TRBJ2-1; 10 bases map to TRBD2. This CDR3 comprises 14 residues. V dropped 4 bases and J dropped 8; count of bases not matched to a gene: 5. CDR1 ENHRY and CDR2 SYGVKD come from the germline V gene. CDR3: CAISVLAGEDEQFF. DNA for the CDR3: TGTGCCATCAGTGTGCTAGCGGGGGAGGATGAGCAGTTCTTC.

This clone was counted a few times. The V call is TRBV6-5, the J call TRBJ2-4; D is possibly TRBD1 (5 bases). The CDR3 has 15 residues. Germline CDR1 MNHEY, CDR2 SVGAGI. The V end lost 2 bases, the J end lost 6 bases, and 14 bases lay between the germline ends. The CDR3 is CASSYVAGKANIQYF. CDR3 nucleotide sequence: TGTGCCAGCAGTTACGTGGCAGGGAAGGCAAACATTCAGTACTTC.